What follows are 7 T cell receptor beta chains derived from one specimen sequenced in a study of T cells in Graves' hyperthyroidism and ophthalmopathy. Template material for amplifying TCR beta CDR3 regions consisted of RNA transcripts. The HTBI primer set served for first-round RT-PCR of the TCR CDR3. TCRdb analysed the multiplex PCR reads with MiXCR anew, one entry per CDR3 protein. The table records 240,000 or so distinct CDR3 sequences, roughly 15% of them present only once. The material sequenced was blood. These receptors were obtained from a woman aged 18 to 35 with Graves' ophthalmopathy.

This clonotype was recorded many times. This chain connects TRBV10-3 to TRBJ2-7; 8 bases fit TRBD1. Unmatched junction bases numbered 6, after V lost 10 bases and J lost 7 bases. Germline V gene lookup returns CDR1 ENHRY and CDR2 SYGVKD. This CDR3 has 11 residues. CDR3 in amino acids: CATRTGREQYF. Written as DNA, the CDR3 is TGTGCCACCCGGACAGGGCGGGAGCAGTACTTC.

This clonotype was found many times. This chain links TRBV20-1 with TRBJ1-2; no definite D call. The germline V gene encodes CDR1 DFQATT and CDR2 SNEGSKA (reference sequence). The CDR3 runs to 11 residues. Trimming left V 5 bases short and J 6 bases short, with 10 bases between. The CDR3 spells CSAAPLNGYTF. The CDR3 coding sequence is TGCAGTGCTGCCCCCCTGAATGGCTACACCTTC.

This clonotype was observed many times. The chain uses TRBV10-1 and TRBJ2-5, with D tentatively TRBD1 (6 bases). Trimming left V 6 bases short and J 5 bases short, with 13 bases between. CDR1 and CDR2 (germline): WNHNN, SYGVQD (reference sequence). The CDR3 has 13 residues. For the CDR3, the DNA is TGCGCCAGCAGAGACAGGCCAAGGGAGACCCAGTACTTC. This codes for CASRDRPRETQYF.

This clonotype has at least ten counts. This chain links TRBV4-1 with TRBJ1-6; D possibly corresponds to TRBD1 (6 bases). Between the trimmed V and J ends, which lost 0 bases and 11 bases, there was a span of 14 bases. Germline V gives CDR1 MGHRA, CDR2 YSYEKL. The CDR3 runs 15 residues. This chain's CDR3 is CASSQEGGGGTPLHF. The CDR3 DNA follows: TGCGCCAGCAGCCAAGAAGGAGGGGGTGGGACACCCCTCCACTTT.

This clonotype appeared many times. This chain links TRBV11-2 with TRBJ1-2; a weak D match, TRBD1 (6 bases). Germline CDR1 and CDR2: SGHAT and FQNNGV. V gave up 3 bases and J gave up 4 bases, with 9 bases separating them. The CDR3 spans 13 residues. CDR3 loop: CASSLDRSYGYTF. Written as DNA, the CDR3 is TGTGCCAGCAGCTTGGACAGATCCTATGGCTACACCTTC.

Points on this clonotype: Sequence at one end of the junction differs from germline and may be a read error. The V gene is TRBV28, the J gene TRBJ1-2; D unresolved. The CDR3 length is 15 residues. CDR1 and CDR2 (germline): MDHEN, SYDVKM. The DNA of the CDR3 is TGTGCCAGCAGTTTGAAGTTGGGGATATTTGGCGGCTGCACCTTC. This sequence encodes CASSLKLGIFGGCTF.

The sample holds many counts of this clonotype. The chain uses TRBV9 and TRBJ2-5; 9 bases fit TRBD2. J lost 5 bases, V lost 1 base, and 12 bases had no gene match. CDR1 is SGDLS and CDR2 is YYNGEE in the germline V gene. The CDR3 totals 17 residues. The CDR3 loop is CASSVSILSGSQETQYF. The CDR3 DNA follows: TGTGCCAGCAGCGTATCCATCCTTAGCGGGAGTCAGGAGACCCAGTACTTC.